Described below is a single TCR beta chain sequence and its context. The antigen remains unidentified. The data stem from a study of blood T cells in healthy people across ages. The study's findings and limits: Naive CD4+ cell counts and diversity both ran higher in long-lived than in aged donors.

Combining a sample-barcoded 5' primer with a J-beta primer mix, a second PCR ran for 7 to 11 cycles. Each TCR beta cDNA got a 12-nucleotide random molecular identifier. TCRdb reprocessed the 5' RACE reads via MiXCR and lists one record per CDR3 protein. The sample has around 1,700,000 distinct CDR3 sequences; approximately 28% are singletons. Drawn from each donor were approximately 10 milliliters of peripheral blood. CDR1 is WSHSY and CDR2 is SAAADI in the germline V gene. The length of the CDR3 is 14 residues. V dropped 8 bases and J dropped 0 bases, with 13 bases sitting between them. The sample comprised blood. This TCR derives from a woman aged 30 to 39 in good health. V gene TRBV10-2 combines with J gene TRBJ1-1, with no clear D. The CDR3 nucleotides are TGCGCCAGCTCGCCTGTGGGAATGAACACTGAAGCTTTCTTT. The encoded protein is CASSPVGMNTEAFF.